This T cell receptor (beta chain) was retrieved from a study of shared clonotypes between healthy human individuals. General study results and limits: Non-shared clonotypes had lower generation probabilities than those shared by all four donors.

CDR1 is LNHNV and CDR2 is YYDKDF in the germline V gene (reference sequence). The CDR3 covers 14 residues. J lost 3 bases, V lost 2 bases, and 2 bases had no gene match. The assay used deep level. The method was immunoSEQ multiplex PCR; TCRdb's version includes in-frame clones alone and lacks a portion of them. The sample holds 2 million to 2.5 million clones, around 95% seen once. On this clone: Its specificity is not known.

This TCR derives from a man aged 18 to 35 in good health. The rearrangement joins TRBV15 to TRBJ2-3; 7 positions agree with TRBD2. The material sequenced was naive CD4+ T cells sorted from blood. Subset in this sample: CD45RA+ positively selected. The CDR3 sequence: CATSRLAATDTQYF. In nucleotides, the CDR3 is TGTGCCACCAGCAGACTAGCGGCAACAGATACGCAGTATTTT.